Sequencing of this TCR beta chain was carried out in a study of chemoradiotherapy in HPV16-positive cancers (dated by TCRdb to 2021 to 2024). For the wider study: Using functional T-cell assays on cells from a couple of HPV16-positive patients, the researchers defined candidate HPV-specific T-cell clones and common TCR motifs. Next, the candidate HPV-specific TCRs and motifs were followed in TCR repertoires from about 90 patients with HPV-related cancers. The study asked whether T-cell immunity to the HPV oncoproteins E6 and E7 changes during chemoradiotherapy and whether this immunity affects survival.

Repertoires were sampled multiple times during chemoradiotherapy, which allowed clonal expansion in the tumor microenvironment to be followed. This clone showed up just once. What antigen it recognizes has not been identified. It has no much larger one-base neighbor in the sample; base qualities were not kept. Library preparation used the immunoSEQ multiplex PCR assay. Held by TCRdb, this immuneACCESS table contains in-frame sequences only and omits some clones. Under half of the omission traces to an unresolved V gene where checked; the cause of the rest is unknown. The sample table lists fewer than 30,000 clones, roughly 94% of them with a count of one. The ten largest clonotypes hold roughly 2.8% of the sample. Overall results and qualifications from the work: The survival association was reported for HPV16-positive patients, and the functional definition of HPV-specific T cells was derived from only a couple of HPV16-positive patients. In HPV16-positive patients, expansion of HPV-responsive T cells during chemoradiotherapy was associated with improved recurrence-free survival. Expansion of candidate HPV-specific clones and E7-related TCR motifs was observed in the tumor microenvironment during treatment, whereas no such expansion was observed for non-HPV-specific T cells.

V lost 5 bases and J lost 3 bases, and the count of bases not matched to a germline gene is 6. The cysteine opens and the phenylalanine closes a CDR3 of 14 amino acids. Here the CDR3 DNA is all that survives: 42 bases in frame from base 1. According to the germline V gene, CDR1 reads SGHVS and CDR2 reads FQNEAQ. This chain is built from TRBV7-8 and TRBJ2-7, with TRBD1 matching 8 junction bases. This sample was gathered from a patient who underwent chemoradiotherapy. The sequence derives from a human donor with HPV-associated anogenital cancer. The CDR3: CASSPSTGGYEQYF. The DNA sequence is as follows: TGTGCCAGCAGCCCGAGTACAGGGGGCTACGAGCAGTACTTC.